This paragraph covers one T cell receptor (beta chain) sequence. Its target antigen remains unknown. Base qualities are not recorded, but no much larger clone differs from it by a single base. The CDR3 regions of human TCRbeta chains were analyzed by immunosequencing. Per the source publication's procedure: TCRs in the repertoires were matched against a reference library of SARS-CoV-2-specific TCRs that had been generated with the MIRA antigen-specificity platform. Breadth was defined as the fraction of unique TCRs that were SARS-CoV-2-associated, and depth was defined as the fraction of total T cells that were SARS-CoV-2-associated. Using the MIRA data, every spike-specific TCR was mapped to the spike region that the TCR reacted to and assigned to either a CD4 or a CD8 class. Log10-transformed breadth and depth values were compared by one-way ANOVA with Sidak's multiple comparisons tests. TCRdb mirrors the immuneACCESS table, restricted to in-frame sequences. Some clones are absent from its copies; in checked studies, under half trace to an unresolved V gene, and the reason for the others is unknown. From that table come the V and J calls and clone size; the DNA was used to work out D and trimming. For this sample the table gives 150,000 to 200,000 clones, of which around 94% were detected only once. The ten largest make up less than 4% of the sample.

What the time point label conveys for this sample: about 28 days (+/-7) after the second vaccine dose. What the treatment or condition label conveys for this sample: meningococcal conjugate vaccine given as trial control. Samples from vaccinated people were obtained from the UK trials COV001 and COV002, which included a single-blind randomized controlled phase 2/3 trial of AZD1222 (ChAdOx1 nCoV-19) in healthy adults. Trial participant PBMC samples were collected at day 0 and day 28 after the second dose for TCRbeta chain sequencing. This sample was taken from a study of T cell responses to AZD1222 COVID-19 vaccine (dated by TCRdb to the early 2020s). At the level of the whole study: TCR sequencing was performed for roughly 240 trial participants, of whom 200 to 210 were given two doses of AZD1222 and approximately 25 were given two doses of MenACWY control vaccine. Enrollment into the trials was organized by age into subgroups of 18-55, 56-69 and 70-plus years, and those subgroups contained roughly 150, 30 and 60 TCR-sequenced participants, respectively. The investigation overall reported the following: Most participants were white British and females outnumbered males, and the authors suggested that clonal diversity may have been underestimated. Reportedly, almost half of the unique spike-specific TCRs recognized epitopes lying outside the regions that are mutated in the B.1.351 and B.1.1.7 variants. Because no day 14 peak-response samples were available, the repertoires could be characterized only after the peak T cell response. The whole spike protein was spanned by vaccine-associated CD4 TCRs, and dominant responses were seen in regions 160-218 and 743-854. Conclusions about previously exposed vaccinees are limited, since just 6 or 7 AZD1222 recipients were seropositive for SARS-CoV-2 at baseline. After two AZD1222 doses, both the breadth and the depth of spike-specific TCRs were significantly higher than at day 0 and than in MenACWY recipients. The 56-69-year group was small, and its depth increase did not reach significance, likely because of low power.

CDR3 length: 14 amino acids, cysteine to phenylalanine. CDR3 DNA only is kept here, 42 bases in frame from base 1. Via the germline V gene (reference sequence), CDR1 is GTSNPN and CDR2 SVGIG. The junction shows trimming of 8 bases on V and 4 bases on J, plus 20 bases between the germline ends. The rearrangement combines TRBV30 with TRBJ1-1; matching of 6 bases hints at TRBD1 as the D gene. This sequence originates from an adult who received the MenACWY meningococcal vaccine as a control. Material: peripheral blood, obtained 28 days after the second dose of the MenACWY control vaccine. For the CDR3, the sequence is CALETLGQTTEAFF. At the DNA level, the sequence is TGTGCCCTGGAGACCCTGGGACAAACCACTGAAGCTTTCTTT.